The sequence of this T cell receptor (beta chain) was determined in a study of T-cell reconstitution after alpha-beta-depleted transplantation in children. Whole-study findings and limits: T-cell counts and diversity were attributed mostly to newly produced T cells one year after transplant. Diversity of TCRbeta at day 60 was high in some patients, arising from surviving recipient T cells and thymic progenitors. After transplant, at about two months, alpha-beta T cells were reportedly derived from several hundred expanded graft clones.

The library targeted TCRbeta and was prepared with unique molecular identifiers. TCRdb re-derived calls from the PCR reads in MiXCR, one entry per CDR3 protein. The data hold about 130,000 distinct CDR3 sequences, with roughly 10% observed a single time. Trimming removed 6 bases from V and 7 bases from J, with 16 bases in between. This CDR3 contains 14 residues. Germline V gene lookup returns CDR1 SQVTM and CDR2 ANQGSEA. On this clonotype itself: Its antigen remains unidentified.

The source material was PBMCs, mostly from graft donor cells, sampled 180 days after TCRalphabeta/CD19-depleted stem cell transplant. V and J are TRBV29-1 and TRBJ1-6; tentative D call: TRBD1 (5 bases). This clonotype was obtained from a girl under three years old who had a stem cell transplant for combined immunodeficiency, so the T cells may come from the graft donor. The CDR3 loop reads CSVLEGSGNSPLHF. The CDR3 bases are TGCAGCGTACTTGAGGGGAGCGGGAATTCACCCCTCCACTTT. Full variable domain (rest looked up from reference TRBV29-1 and TRBJ1-6): SAVISQKPSRDICQRGTSLTIQCQVDSQVTMMFWYRQQPGQSLTLIATANQGSEATYESGFVIDKFPISRPNLTFSTLTVSNMSPEDSSIYLCSVLEGSGNSPLHFGNGTRLTVT.